The T cell receptor beta chain described here comes from a study of CD4 T cells in relation to SARS-CoV-2 and coronaviruses (dated by TCRdb to 2020 to 2022). At the level of the whole study: In the ViraFEST assay, PBMCs were cultured with antigen for 9 to 10 days, after which TCR beta CDR3s were sequenced to identify clonal expansions specific to the antigen. Across all 12 patients in the full convalescent cohort, ages ranged from about 21 to 80 years, with a median of 38. The roughly 12 convalescent patients included 8 males and 4 females; two subjects were Hispanic. Shared crossreactive spike epitopes were mapped to their HLA restriction using patient-derived lymphoblastoid cell lines. The study assessed, at the TCR clonotype level, memory CD4+ T cell crossreactivity between SARS-CoV-2 and common cold coronavirus spike proteins. The Adaptive Biotechnologies TCR-sequencing kit was used to sequence samples from a few pre-COVID donors and the naive versus memory experiments, whereas other data were Illumina-based. For other donors in the study, expansion assays were sequenced with a different, Illumina-based TCR-beta assay.

What the authors observed across the whole study: Approximately 61% of donors had memory CD4+ clonotypes that crossrecognized SARS-CoV-2 and at least one common cold coronavirus spike. Because no donor provided both pre-pandemic and post-infection samples, tracing the source of pre-existing responses was limited. Naive versus memory sequencing indicated that memory recall responses, rather than primary responses primed during culture, are detected by the assay. Small numbers of patients and of tested TCRs limited the study. Compared with monoreactive clones, crossreactive clones had significantly weaker SARS-CoV-2-driven expansion, a result consistent with antigenic imprinting. Crossreactivity analysis centred on spike protein, so crossreactivity against other viral proteins was not assessed.

Concerning this clone itself: Its antigen remains undetermined. No base quality information exists; no much larger clone differs at one position.

The CDR3 holds 14 amino acids from the cysteine to the phenylalanine. The CDR3 DNA has 42 bases and is translated from base 1. The germline V gene (reference sequence) yields DFQATT for CDR1 and SNEGSKA for CDR2. V is reduced by 3 bases and J by 0 bases, leaving a spacing of 8 bases between them. Survey-level immunoSEQ TCR-beta sequencing was performed on DNA from CEF-cultured naive and memory CD4+ T cells. The original methods were these. During preprocessing, nonproductive sequences were discarded, as were any CDR3s that did not begin with C, did not end with F or W, or were shorter than 7 amino acids. Antigen-specific clonotypes were called with the MANAFEST web app on the basis of expansion relative to the reference and to other culture wells. A clone was considered positive if significant expansion relative to the reference culture was observed in 2 of 3 replicate wells at an FDR below 0.05. For a clone to be considered positive, significant expansion relative to all other tandem wells and an odds ratio above 5 were also required. Cultured and uncultured naive and memory CD4+ repertoires were searched for previously identified spike- and CEF-reactive CDR3s. CDR3 homology was quantified as pairwise Levenshtein distance, calculated with the stringdist R package after three terminal residues were trimmed from each end. TCRdb re-hosts the immuneACCESS table, in-frame sequences only. Its copies lack some clones; in the studies checked, an unresolved V gene accounts for under half of them, and the cause for the rest is not known. The D gene and trimming were derived from the DNA, and the V and J assignments and clone size from that table. Recorded for this sample are some 40,000 clones; around three quarters of them occurred a single time. The ten largest clones take up around 21% of the sample.

To separate naive from memory CD4+ T cells, cryopreserved PBMCs first underwent CD4 enrichment and then EasySep naive CD4+ T cell enrichment. Sorted naive or memory CD4+ T cells (roughly 93,000) were grown at a 1:1 ratio with T cell-depleted PBMCs and CEF peptides for 10 days. Each peptide culture condition was generally run in triplicate replicate wells. Ficoll-Paque PLUS gradient centrifugation was used to isolate PBMCs from either whole blood or leukapheresis product. PBMCs were either used fresh in the expansion assay or cryopreserved at -140 degrees C. The QIAamp Micro DNA Kit was used to extract genomic DNA from the CD4+ T cells.

The sample comprised memory CD4+ T cells from PBMCs, cultured in vitro. The cell subset or site label here, explained by the study, means: memory (non-naive) CD4+ T cells. The chain is encoded by TRBV20-1 joined to TRBJ2-2, with the identity of the D gene unclear. The source of this sequence is an adult with COVID-19. Here is the DNA: TGCAGTGCTAGTCGTCTTACGAACACCGGGGAGCTGTTTTTT. This translates into CSASRLTNTGELFF.